The clone carrying this T cell receptor (beta chain) occurred many times. The data stem from a study of human T cells and chemical hapten exposure. Study at large: Per-sample TCR yield variability stemmed mainly from small pooled library volume differences.

The CDR3 is 12 amino acids. Trimming removed 3 bases from V and 5 bases from J, with 9 bases in between. CDR1 is SGHRS and CDR2 is YFSETQ in the germline V gene. TCRdb called the RACE reads again in MiXCR, with one record for every CDR3 protein. The sample lists about 41,000 distinct CDR3 sequences, 4% to 4.5% seen once, with approximately 6.3% in the top ten. Time point described: healthy volunteer bleed at 2 weeks. Unfractionated whole blood yielded total RNA. The receptor was isolated from a human donor in good health. Some clones in this sample may be carry-over from other donors' samples. Input material: whole blood. This chain uses TRBV5-1 with TRBJ2-7, with D maybe TRBD1 (5 bases). The CDR3 nucleotides are TGCGCCAGCAGCTCTCAGGGCCACGAGCAGTACTTC. Its protein product is CASSSQGHEQYF.